This TCR beta chain was profiled in a study of cytomegalovirus exposure and HLA in healthy donors. General observations from the study: A few CMV-associated chains proved CMV antigen-specific in vitro. Most TCR beta V segments were productive about 87% or about 30% of the time in an earlier analysis. The authors later found HLA-associated TCR beta chains more clonally expanded than equally common others.

Trimming shortened V by 5 bases and J by 2 bases, and 13 bases separated the two germline ends. Per germline, CDR1 LGHNA and CDR2 YSLEER. The CDR3 is made up of 14 amino acids. Note on this clone: Antigen unknown.

PCR was performed using 60 Vbeta and 13 Jbeta primers. This table comes from immunoSEQ multiplex PCR, and its TCRdb copy is limited to in-frame clones, with some not included. Of about 130,000 clones listed, around 86% are singletons. Sequenced material: PBMCs. The chain uses TRBV4-3 and TRBJ2-7; D uncertain. The receptor comes from a man in his late teens or twenties in good health and CMV-seronegative. This CDR3 reads CASSTTRSPYEQYF. The CDR3 DNA is TGCGCCAGCAGCACAACCCGTTCTCCCTACGAGCAGTACTTC.